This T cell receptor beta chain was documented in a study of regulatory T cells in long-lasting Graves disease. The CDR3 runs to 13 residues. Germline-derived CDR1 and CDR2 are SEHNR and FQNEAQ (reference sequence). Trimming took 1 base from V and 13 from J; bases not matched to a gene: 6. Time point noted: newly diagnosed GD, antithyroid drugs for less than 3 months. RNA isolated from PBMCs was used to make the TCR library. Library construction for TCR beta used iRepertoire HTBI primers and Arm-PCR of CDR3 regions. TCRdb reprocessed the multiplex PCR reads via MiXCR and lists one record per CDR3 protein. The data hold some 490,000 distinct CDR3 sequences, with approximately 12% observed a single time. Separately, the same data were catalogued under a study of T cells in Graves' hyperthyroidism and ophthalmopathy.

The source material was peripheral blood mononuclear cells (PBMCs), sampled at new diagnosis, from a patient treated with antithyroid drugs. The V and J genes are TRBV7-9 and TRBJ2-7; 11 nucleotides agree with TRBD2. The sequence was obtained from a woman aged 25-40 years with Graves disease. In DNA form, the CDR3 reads TGTGCCAGCAGCTTAGGAATAGCGGGAGGGCCTTACTTC. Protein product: CASSLGIAGGPYF.